A selection of T cell receptor beta chains follows, all from one sample in a study of tumor-infiltrating lymphocytes in localized non-small cell lung cancer. Only in-frame clones appear in the TCRdb table, and some are missing; sequencing was by immunoSEQ multiplex PCR. This table has 15,000 or so clones, 75% to 90% appearing once. The sample taken for sequencing was uninvolved lung tissue not adjacent to the tumor. Receptors originate from a human donor with non-small cell lung cancer. Both conserved end residues are part of each CDR3. D genes are given only for firm matches. Some rows mark clone size as missing; the rest say once, few, many or name a class of expanded clone.

v_gene	abundance	d_gene	j_gene	CDR3nt	CDR3aa
TRBV2	NA	NA	TRBJ2-5	TGTGCCAGCAGTGATAGCGGTAACCAAGAGACCCAGTACTTC	CASSDSGNQETQYF
TRBV5-6	NA	TRBD1	TRBJ2-4	TGTGCCAGCAGCTTCTGGACAGGAGGTTCAGCCAAAAACATTCAGTACTTC	CASSFWTGGSAKNIQYF
TRBV25-1	NA	NA	TRBJ2-2	TGTGCCAGCAGATCCCCATTTAACACCGGGGAGCTGTTTTTT	CASRSPFNTGELFF
TRBV6-1	once	TRBD1	TRBJ2-3	TGTGCCAGCAGTGAAGGCGGGACAGGGGCAGATACGCAGTATTTT	CASSEGGTGADTQYF
TRBV6-1	NA	TRBD1	TRBJ1-5	TGTGCCAGCAGTTCTACAGGGGCGAGCAATCAGCCCCAGCATTTT	CASSSTGASNQPQHF
TRBV28	NA	NA	TRBJ2-7	TGTGCCAGCAGCAGGGCGGGCGCGACCTACGAGCAGTACTTC	CASSRAGATYEQYF
TRBV5-1	NA	TRBD1	TRBJ2-7	TGCGCCAGCAGCGCCCTTACAGGGGACTCCTACGAGCAGTACTTC	CASSALTGDSYEQYF
TRBV5-1	NA	NA	TRBJ2-5	TGCGCCAGCAGCCACCCGGGAGAAGAGACCCAGTACTTC	CASSHPGEETQYF
TRBV6-1	NA	NA	TRBJ2-1	TGTGCCAGCACGGCTCAAATGAGGAATGAGCAGTTCTTC	CASTAQMRNEQFF
TRBV6-1	NA	TRBD1	TRBJ1-1	TGTGCCAGCAGTGAAGGGGGACAGGGAACTGAAGCTTTCTTT	CASSEGGQGTEAFF
TRBV6-1	NA	TRBD2	TRBJ2-3	TGTGCCAGCAGTGCCCTCGGGACTACAACAGATACGCAGTATTTT	CASSALGTTTDTQYF
TRBV7-9	NA	TRBD1	TRBJ2-7	TGTGCCAGCAGCTTAGACGATGCCAGGGGGCAGTTAGAGCAGTACTTC	CASSLDDARGQLEQYF
TRBV2	NA	NA	TRBJ1-5	TGTGCCAGCCGGGGAAGTATCAATCAGCCCCAGCATTTT	CASRGSINQPQHF
TRBV4-2	NA	NA	TRBJ2-1	TGTGCCAGCAGCCAAGATCCAGGGGGCGGCGGGAGGGTCCGGAAGGAGCAGTTCTTC	CASSQDPGGGGRVRKEQFF
TRBV7-9	NA	NA	TRBJ2-6	TGTGCCAACCTCGAAGGTCCCCCAGGGGCAGGGGCCAACGTCCTGACTTTC	CANLEGPPGAGANVLTF
TRBV5-5	NA	NA	TRBJ1-3	TGTGCCAGCAGCTTGCGTACAGGGCGATACTCTGGAAACACCATATATTTT	CASSLRTGRYSGNTIYF
TRBV25-1	NA	NA	TRBJ1-5	TGTGCCAGCAGTGAGATCGGAAGCAATCAGCCCCAGCATTTT	CASSEIGSNQPQHF
TRBV9	once	TRBD2	TRBJ2-7	TGTGCCAGCAGCGTCAGCGGGGGCTCTTCCTACGAGCAGTACTTC	CASSVSGGSSYEQYF
TRBV28	NA	TRBD1	TRBJ2-7	TGTGCCAGCAGAACCGGGACAGTCCAAAAGCAGTACTTC	CASRTGTVQKQYF
TRBV30	once	NA	TRBJ2-1	TGTGCCTGGAGTGGAGGGGGACTTAATCACGATGAGCAGTTCTTC	CAWSGGGLNHDEQFF
TRBV4-1	once	NA	TRBJ2-6	TGCGCCAGCAGCCACAACACGGGTTCTGGGGCCAACGTCCTGACTTTC	CASSHNTGSGANVLTF
TRBV11-2	once	NA	TRBJ2-2	TGTGCCAGCAGCTTAGCAGCCGGGTTGAACACCGGGGAGCTGTTTTTT	CASSLAAGLNTGELFF
TRBV6-5	NA	TRBD1	TRBJ2-5	TGTGCCAGCTCGACAGGGTGGCAAGAGACCCAGTACTTC	CASSTGWQETQYF
TRBV6-6	NA	NA	TRBJ2-2	TGTGCCAGCAGGGACAGGAACACCGGGGAGCTGTTTTTT	CASRDRNTGELFF
TRBV15	NA	TRBD1	TRBJ1-4	TGTGCCACCAGCAGACGTGGGACAGCAACAACTAATGAAAAACTGTTTTTT	CATSRRGTATTNEKLFF
TRBV30	NA	NA	TRBJ1-5	TGTGCCTGGAGTCCCCCCCATCAGCCCCAGCATTTT	CAWSPPHQPQHF
TRBV18	few	NA	TRBJ2-2	TGTGCCAGCTCACCACCGTTCCCCGCCGGGGAGCTGTTTTTT	CASSPPFPAGELFF
TRBV18	NA	TRBD1	TRBJ2-4	TGTGCCAGCTCACCGAAGGACAGGATAGCCAAAAACATTCAGTACTTC	CASSPKDRIAKNIQYF
TRBV5-4	few	NA	TRBJ2-7	TGTGCCAGCAGCTTGGCTTCTTCCCCCGACTACGAGCAGTACTTC	CASSLASSPDYEQYF
TRBV30	NA	NA	TRBJ1-3	TGTGCCTGGACCCCTTGGGTGGCCGGTGGAAACACCATATATTTT	CAWTPWVAGGNTIYF
TRBV11-2	NA	NA	TRBJ1-5	TGTGCCAGCAGCTTAGGCCCGAATCAGCCCCAGCATTTT	CASSLGPNQPQHF
TRBV18	NA	TRBD1	TRBJ1-1	TGTGCCAGCTTGAACAGGGGGCAGGGCACTGAAGCTTTCTTT	CASLNRGQGTEAFF
TRBV30	NA	NA	TRBJ2-2	TGTGCCTGGAGATTCAGGGGGGGGCGCACCGGGGAGCTGTTTTTT	CAWRFRGGRTGELFF
TRBV5-4	NA	NA	TRBJ1-3	TGTGCCAGCAGCCAGACCGTGAGCTCTGGAAACACCATATATTTT	CASSQTVSSGNTIYF
TRBV7-9	NA	NA	TRBJ2-2	TGTGCCAGCAGCTTTTGGACAGGAGGGACCGGGGAGCTGTTTTTT	CASSFWTGGTGELFF
TRBV7-9	once	TRBD1	TRBJ1-4	TGTGCCAGCAGCCCCGGGACAGCTAATGAAAAACTGTTTTTT	CASSPGTANEKLFF
TRBV5-6	NA	NA	TRBJ2-7	TGTGCCAGCAGCTGGACAGAGACGAACGAGCAGTACTTC	CASSWTETNEQYF
TRBV10-1	NA	NA	TRBJ2-3	TGCGCCAGCAGTGCTGGAAGCACAGATACGCAGTATTTT	CASSAGSTDTQYF
TRBV5-1	once	TRBD1	TRBJ2-2	TGCGCCAGCAGCTTGTCCCCCTCCGGGACAGGGGGCTCCGGGGAGCTGTTTTTT	CASSLSPSGTGGSGELFF
TRBV5-6	NA	TRBD2	TRBJ2-1	TGTGCCAGCAGCCACGGACTAGCGGGAGGAATTGAGCAGTTCTTC	CASSHGLAGGIEQFF
TRBV29-1	NA	NA	TRBJ2-1	TGCAGCGTTGTGTCCAGGGCCCACAATGAGCAGTTCTTC	CSVVSRAHNEQFF
TRBV7-8	NA	TRBD2	TRBJ2-1	TGTGCCAGCAGCCCCGGGACTAGCGGGGGGGCTGTCAATGAGCAGTTCTTC	CASSPGTSGGAVNEQFF
TRBV6-5	large	TRBD1	TRBJ1-1	TGTGCCAGCAGTACTAGACAGGGGATGAACACTGAAGCTTTCTTT	CASSTRQGMNTEAFF
TRBV14	NA	TRBD1	TRBJ2-6	TGTGCCAGCAGGCGACAGGGTGCTGGGGCCAACGTCCTGACTTTC	CASRRQGAGANVLTF
TRBV6-6	NA	NA	TRBJ2-3	TGTGCCACCCGAAGACAGGAGTATACGCAGTATTTT	CATRRQEYTQYF
TRBV5-1	NA	NA	TRBJ2-5	TGCGCCAGCAGCTTTATCGGCGGGGAGACCCAGTACTTC	CASSFIGGETQYF
TRBV6-1	once	TRBD1	TRBJ2-1	TGTGCCAGCAACCTTGGACAGGGGGGTGAGCAGTTCTTC	CASNLGQGGEQFF
TRBV7-9	NA	NA	TRBJ2-5	TGTGCCAGCAGCTTCGGATCGTGGGAGACCCAGTACTTC	CASSFGSWETQYF
TRBV27	NA	TRBD2	TRBJ2-5	TGTGCCAGCAGTTTAACGGGACTAGCGGGATGGGAGACCCAGTACTTC	CASSLTGLAGWETQYF